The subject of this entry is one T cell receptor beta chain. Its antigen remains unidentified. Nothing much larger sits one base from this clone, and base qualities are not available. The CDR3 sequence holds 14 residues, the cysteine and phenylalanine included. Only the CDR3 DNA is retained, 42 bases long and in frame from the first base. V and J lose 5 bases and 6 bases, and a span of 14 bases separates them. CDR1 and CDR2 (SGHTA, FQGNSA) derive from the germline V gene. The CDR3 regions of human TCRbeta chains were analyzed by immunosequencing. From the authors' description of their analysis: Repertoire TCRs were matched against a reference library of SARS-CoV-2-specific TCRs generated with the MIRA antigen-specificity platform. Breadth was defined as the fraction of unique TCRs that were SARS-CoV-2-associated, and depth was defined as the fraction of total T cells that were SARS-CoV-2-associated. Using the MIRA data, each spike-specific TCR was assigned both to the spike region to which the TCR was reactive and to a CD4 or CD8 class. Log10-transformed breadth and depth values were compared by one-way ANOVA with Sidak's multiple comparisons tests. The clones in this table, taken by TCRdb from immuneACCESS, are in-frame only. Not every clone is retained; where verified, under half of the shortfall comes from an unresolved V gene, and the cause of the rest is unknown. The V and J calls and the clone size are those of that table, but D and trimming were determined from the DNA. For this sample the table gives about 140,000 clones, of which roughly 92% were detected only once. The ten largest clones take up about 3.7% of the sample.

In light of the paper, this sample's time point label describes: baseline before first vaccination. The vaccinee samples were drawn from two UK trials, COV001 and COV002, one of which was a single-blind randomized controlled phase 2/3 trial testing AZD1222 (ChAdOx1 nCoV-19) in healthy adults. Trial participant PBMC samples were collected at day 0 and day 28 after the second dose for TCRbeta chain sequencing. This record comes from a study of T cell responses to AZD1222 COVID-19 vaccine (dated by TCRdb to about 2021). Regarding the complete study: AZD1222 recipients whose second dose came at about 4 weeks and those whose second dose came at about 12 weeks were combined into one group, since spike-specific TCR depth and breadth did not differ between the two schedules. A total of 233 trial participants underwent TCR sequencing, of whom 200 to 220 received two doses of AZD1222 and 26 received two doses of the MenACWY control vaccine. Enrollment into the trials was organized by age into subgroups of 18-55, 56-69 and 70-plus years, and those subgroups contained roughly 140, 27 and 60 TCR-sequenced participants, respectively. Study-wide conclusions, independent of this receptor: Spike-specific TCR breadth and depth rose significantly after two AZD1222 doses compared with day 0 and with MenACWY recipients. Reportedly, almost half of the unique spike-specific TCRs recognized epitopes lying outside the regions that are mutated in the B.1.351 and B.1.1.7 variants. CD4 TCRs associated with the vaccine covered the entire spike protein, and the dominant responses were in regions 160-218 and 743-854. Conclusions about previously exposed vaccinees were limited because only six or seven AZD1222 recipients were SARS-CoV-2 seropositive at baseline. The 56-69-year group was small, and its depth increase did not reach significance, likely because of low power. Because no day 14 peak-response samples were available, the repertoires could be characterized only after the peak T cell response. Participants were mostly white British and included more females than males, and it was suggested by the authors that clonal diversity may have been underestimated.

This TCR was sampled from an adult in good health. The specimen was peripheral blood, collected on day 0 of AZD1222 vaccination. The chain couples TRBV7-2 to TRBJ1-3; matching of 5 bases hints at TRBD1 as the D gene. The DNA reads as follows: TGTGCCAGCAGCCACGCAGGGCTCGAAAACACCATATATTTT. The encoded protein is CASSHAGLENTIYF.